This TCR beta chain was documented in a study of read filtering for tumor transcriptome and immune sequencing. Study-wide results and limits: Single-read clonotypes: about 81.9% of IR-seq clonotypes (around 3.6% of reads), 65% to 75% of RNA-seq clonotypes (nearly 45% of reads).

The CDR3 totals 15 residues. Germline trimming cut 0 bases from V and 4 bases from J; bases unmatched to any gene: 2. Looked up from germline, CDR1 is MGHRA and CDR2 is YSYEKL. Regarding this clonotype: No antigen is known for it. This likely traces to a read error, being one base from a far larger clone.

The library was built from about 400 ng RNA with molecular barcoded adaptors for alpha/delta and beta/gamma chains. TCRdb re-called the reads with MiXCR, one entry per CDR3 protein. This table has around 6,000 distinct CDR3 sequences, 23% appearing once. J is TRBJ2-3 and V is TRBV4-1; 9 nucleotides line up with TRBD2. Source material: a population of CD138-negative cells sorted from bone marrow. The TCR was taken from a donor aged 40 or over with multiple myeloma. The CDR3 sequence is CASSQEAGGPDTQYF. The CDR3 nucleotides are TGCGCCAGCAGCCAAGAAGCGGGGGGACCAGATACGCAGTATTTT.